The next 8 T cell receptor beta chains were all read from a single sample in a study of T cell responses to AZD1222 COVID-19 vaccine. Some clones are missing from TCRdb's copy, which holds only in-frame ones; the method was immunoSEQ multiplex PCR. The sample carries 95,000 to 110,000 clones, over 75% recorded once. The sequencing used peripheral blood, collected on day 0 of AZD1222 vaccination. The source is an adult in good health.

The chain has TRBV18 and TRBJ1-1, with D possibly being TRBD1 (6 bases). Germline assignment: CDR1 KGHSH and CDR2 LQKENI. CDR3 length equals 16 residues. V shed 3 bases and J shed 3 bases, with 17 bases lying between them. Here the CDR3 reads CASSPGRGRVDTEAFF. The CDR3 bases are TGTGCCAGCTCACCGGGTCGGGGGCGCGTTGACACTGAAGCTTTCTTT.

The rearrangement links TRBV21-1 to TRBJ2-3. TRBV21-1 is a documented pseudogene. The CDR3 extends over 13 amino acids. In DNA, the CDR3 is TGTGCCGGTTGTGGATCACAAGCAGATACGCAGTATTTT. This codes for CAGCGSQADTQYF.

The chain couples TRBV7-6 to TRBJ1-2; 7 nucleotides line up with TRBD1. Losses at the gene ends were 1 base for V and 2 bases for J; bases not matched to a gene: 1. Germline CDR1 SGHVS, CDR2 FNYEAQ. This CDR3 comprises 14 residues. Here the CDR3 DNA reads TGTGCCAGCAGCTTAGGGGGACAGAACTATGGCTACACCTTC. It specifies CASSLGGQNYGYTF.

The J gene is TRBJ2-3, the V gene TRBV24-1; possibly TRBD1 for D (6 bases). The CDR3 has 14 residues. CDR1 KGHDR and CDR2 SFDVKD come from the germline V gene. Trimming removed 4 bases at V and 5 bases at J, with 12 bases between. The CDR3 sequence is CATSENRDKDTQYF. The CDR3 DNA sequence: TGTGCCACCAGTGAAAACAGGGATAAAGATACGCAGTATTTT.

As DNA, the CDR3 is TGTGCCAGCAGCCTCACCAGGGAGAACACTGAAGCTTTCTTT. Its translation: CASSLTRENTEAFF. The V call is TRBV5-4, the J call TRBJ1-1, with D perhaps TRBD1 (5 bases). V lost 4 bases to trimming and J lost 1 base, with 11 bases between them. Germline V gives CDR1 SGHNT, CDR2 YYREEE (reference sequence). This CDR3 is built from 14 residues.

The chain links TRBV5-4 to TRBJ1-4; 9 nucleotides line up with TRBD1. CDR3 length: 15 residues. V shed 3 bases and J 8 bases; nucleotides not matched to a gene: 8. CDR1 and CDR2 (germline): SGHNT, YYREEE (reference sequence). The CDR3 region is CASSSPGQGLEKLFF. The CDR3 DNA reads TGTGCCAGCAGCTCTCCGGGACAGGGTTTAGAAAAACTGTTTTTT. The whole variable domain, filled in from reference TRBV5-4 and TRBJ1-4, reads ETGVTQSPTHLIKTRGQQVTLRCSSQSGHNTVSWYQQALGQGPQFIFQYYREEENGRGNFPPRFSGLQFPNYSSELNVNALELDDSALYLCASSSPGQGLEKLFFGSGTQLSVL.

The rearrangement links TRBV9 to TRBJ2-1; TRBD2 matches at 8 bases. V was clipped by 3 bases and J by 0 bases; unmatched bases: 5. CDR3 length: 16 residues. Germline loops: CDR1 SGDLS, CDR2 YYNGEE. For the CDR3, the DNA is TGTGCCAGCAGCGACCGCGGGGGGCTCTCCTACAATGAGCAGTTCTTC. Protein: CASSDRGGLSYNEQFF.

This chain uses TRBV24-1 with TRBJ2-1, with 11 bases lining up with TRBD2. Germline lookup yields CDR1 KGHDR and CDR2 SFDVKD. The CDR3 has 17 amino acids. Trimming at V came to 2 bases and at J to 3 bases, leaving 5 bases not matched to a gene. The CDR3 coding sequence is TGTGCCACCAGTGATTCCACCGGGACTAGCGGCTACAATGAGCAGTTCTTC. Translating gives CATSDSTGTSGYNEQFF.